This T cell receptor (beta chain) appears in the sequencing data of a study of T cell responses to AZD1222 COVID-19 vaccine. Study observations and caveats: Epitopes outside B.1.351 and B.1.1.7 mutated regions reportedly drew nearly half of spike TCRs. Donors were chiefly white British, with a greater number of females, and clonal diversity was perhaps underestimated. The study found vaccine-associated CD4 TCRs spanning spike, dominant at 160-218 and 743-854. Recipients of two AZD1222 doses showed rising Spike-specific TCR breadth and depth.

Only in-frame clones appear in the TCRdb table, and some are missing; sequencing was by immunoSEQ multiplex PCR. The data show 120,000 to 150,000 clones, more than 75% seen once. As concerns this clone: Its target is not known.

The sequence came from an adult in good health. The sequencing used peripheral blood, collected on day 0 of MenACWY control vaccination.

CDR3 nucleotides: TGCGCCAGCAGCGGCGACGGGGGATCCTACGAGCAGTACTTC. This translates into CASSGDGGSYEQYF. The chain links TRBV5-1 to TRBJ2-7, with D possibly TRBD2 on 6 matching bases. Germline loops: CDR1 SGHRS, CDR2 YFSETQ. V lost 4 bases to trimming and J lost 1 base, with 12 bases between them. The CDR3 is 14 amino acids. Looking up the rest from reference TRBV5-1 and TRBJ2-7 gives the full variable domain: KAGVTQTPRYLIKTRGQQVTLSCSPISGHRSVSWYQQTPGQGLQFLFEYFSETQRNKGNFPGRFSGRQFSNSRSEMNVSTLELGDSALYLCASSGDGGSYEQYFGPGTRLTVT.